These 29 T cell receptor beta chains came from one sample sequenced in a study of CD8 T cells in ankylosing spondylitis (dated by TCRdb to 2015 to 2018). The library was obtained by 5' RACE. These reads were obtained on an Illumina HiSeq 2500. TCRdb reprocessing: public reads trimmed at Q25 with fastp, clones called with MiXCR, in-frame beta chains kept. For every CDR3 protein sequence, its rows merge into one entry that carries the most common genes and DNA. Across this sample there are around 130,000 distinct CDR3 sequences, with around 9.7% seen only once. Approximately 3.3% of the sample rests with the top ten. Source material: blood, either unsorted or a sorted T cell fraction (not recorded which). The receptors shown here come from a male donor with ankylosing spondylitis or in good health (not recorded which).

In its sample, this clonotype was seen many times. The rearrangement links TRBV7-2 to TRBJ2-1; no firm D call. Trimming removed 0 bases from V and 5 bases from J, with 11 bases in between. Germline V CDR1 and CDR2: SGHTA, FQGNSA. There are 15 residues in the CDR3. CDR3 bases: TGTGCCAGCAGCTTAGCGCCGGCTAGAGACAATGAGCAGTTCTTC. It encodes CASSLAPARDNEQFF.

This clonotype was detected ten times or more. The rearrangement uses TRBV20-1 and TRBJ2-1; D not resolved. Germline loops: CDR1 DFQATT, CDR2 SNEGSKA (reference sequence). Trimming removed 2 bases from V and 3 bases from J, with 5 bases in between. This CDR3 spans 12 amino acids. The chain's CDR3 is CSARIGYNEQFF. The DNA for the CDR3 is TGCAGTGCTAGAATTGGCTACAATGAGCAGTTCTTC.

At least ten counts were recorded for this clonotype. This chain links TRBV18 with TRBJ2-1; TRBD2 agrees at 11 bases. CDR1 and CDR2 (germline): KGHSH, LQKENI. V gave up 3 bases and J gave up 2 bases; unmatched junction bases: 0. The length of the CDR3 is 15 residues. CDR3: CASSPGLAAYNEQFF. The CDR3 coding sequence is TGTGCCAGCTCACCGGGACTAGCGGCCTACAATGAGCAGTTCTTC.

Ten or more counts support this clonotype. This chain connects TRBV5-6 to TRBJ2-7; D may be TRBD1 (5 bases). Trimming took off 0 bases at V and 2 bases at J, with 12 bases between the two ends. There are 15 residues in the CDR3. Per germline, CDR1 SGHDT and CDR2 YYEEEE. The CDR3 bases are TGTGCCAGCAGCTTGGGGGGCAACCCCCCCTACGAGCAGTACTTC. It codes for CASSLGGNPPYEQYF.

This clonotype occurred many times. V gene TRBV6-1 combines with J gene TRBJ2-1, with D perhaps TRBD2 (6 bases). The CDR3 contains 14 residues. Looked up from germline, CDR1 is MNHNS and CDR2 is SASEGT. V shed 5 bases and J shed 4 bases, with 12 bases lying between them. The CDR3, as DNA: TGTGCCAGCAGTCGGGTAGCGGATTACAATGAGCAGTTCTTC. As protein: CASSRVADYNEQFF.

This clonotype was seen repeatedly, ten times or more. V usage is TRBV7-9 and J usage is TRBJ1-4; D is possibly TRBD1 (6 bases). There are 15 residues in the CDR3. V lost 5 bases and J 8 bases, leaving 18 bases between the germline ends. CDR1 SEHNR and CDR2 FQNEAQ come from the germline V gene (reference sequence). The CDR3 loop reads CASSPRQEGWEKLFF. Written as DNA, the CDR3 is TGTGCCAGCAGCCCTAGACAGGAGGGATGGGAAAAACTGTTTTTT.

The CDR3 here is CASSFGTSGSKDEQFF. The CDR3 DNA sequence: TGTGCCAGCAGCTTCGGGACTAGCGGGAGTAAGGATGAGCAGTTCTTC. The chain carries TRBV5-6 and TRBJ2-1, with 14 bases that match TRBD2. The CDR3 has 16 amino acids. Germline V CDR1 and CDR2: SGHDT, YYEEEE. The trim removed 2 bases at V and 8 bases at J, leaving 6 bases unmatched.

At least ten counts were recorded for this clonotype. This CDR3 is CASSLAAANTGELFF. The CDR3 nucleotides are TGTGCCAGCAGCTTGGCGGCAGCGAACACCGGGGAGCTGTTTTTT. The V call is TRBV5-4, the J call TRBJ2-2; D gene ambiguous. The CDR3 is made up of 15 amino acids. Germline CDR1 SGHNT, CDR2 YYREEE (reference sequence). V gave up 0 bases and J gave up 0 bases, with 6 bases separating them.

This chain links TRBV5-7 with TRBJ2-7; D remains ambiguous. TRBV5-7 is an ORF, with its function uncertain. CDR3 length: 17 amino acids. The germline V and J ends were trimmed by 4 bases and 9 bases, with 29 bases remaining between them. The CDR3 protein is CASSPGLLWSELLGQYF. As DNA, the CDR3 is TGTGCCAGCAGCCCCGGGCTCCTCTGGTCGGAGCTCCTTGGGCAGTACTTC.

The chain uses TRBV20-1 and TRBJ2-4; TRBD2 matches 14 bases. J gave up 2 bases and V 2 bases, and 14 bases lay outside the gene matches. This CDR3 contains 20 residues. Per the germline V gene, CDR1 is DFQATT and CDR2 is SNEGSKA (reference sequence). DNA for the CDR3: TGCAGTGCTAGAAGACAGGCAGGGACTAGCGGGAGATCTTCCAAAAACATTCAGTACTTC. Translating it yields CSARRQAGTSGRSSKNIQYF.

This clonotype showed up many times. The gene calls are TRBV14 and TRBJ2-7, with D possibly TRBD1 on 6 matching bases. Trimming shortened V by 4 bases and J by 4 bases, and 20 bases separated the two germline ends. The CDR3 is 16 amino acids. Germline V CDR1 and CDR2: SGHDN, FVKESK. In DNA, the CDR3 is TGTGCCAGCAGCCGCTCTGTGGGACACCCAAGGTACGAGCAGTACTTC. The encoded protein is CASSRSVGHPRYEQYF. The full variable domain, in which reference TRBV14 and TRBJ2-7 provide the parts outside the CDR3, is EAGVTQFPSHSVIEKGQTVTLRCDPISGHDNLYWYRRVMGKEIKFLLHFVKESKQDESGMPNNRFLAERTGGTYSTLKVQPAELEDSGVYFCASSRSVGHPRYEQYFGPGTRLTVT.

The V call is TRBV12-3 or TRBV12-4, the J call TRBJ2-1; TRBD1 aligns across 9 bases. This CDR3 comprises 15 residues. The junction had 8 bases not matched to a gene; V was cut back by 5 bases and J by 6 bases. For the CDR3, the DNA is TGTGCCAGCAGTATGGGGGACAGGGTGGTCAATGAGCAGTTCTTC. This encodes CASSMGDRVVNEQFF.

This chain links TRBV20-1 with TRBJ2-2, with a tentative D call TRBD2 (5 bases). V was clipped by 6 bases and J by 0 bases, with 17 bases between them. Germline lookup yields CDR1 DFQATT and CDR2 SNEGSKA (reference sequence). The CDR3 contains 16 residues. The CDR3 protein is CSATSERTANTGELFF. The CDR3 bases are TGCAGTGCCACTAGTGAGAGAACTGCGAACACCGGGGAGCTGTTTTTT.

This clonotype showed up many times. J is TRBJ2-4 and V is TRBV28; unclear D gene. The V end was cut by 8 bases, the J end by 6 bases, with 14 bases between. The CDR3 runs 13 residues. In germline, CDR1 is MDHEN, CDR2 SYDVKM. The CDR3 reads CASRGYTRNIQYF. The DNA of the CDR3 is TGTGCCAGCCGCGGCTACACTCGAAACATTCAGTACTTC.

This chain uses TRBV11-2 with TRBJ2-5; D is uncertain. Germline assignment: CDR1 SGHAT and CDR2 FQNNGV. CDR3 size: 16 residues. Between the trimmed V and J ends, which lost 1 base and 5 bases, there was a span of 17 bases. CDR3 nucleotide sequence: TGTGCCAGCAGCTTAGTACCCACCACCCATCCGGAGACCCAGTACTTC. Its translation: CASSLVPTTHPETQYF.

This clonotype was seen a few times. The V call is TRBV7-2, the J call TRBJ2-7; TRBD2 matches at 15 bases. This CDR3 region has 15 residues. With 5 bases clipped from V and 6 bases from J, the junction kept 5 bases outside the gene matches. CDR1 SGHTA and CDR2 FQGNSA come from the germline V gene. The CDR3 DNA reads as TGTGCCAGCAGCATAGGACTAGCGGGAGGGACCGAGCAGTACTTC. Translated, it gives CASSIGLAGGTEQYF.

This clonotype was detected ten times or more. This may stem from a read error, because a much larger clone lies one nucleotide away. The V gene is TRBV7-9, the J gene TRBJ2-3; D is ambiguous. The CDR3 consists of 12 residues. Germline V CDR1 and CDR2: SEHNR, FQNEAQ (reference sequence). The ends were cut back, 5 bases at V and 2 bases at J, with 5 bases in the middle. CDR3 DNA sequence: TGTGCCAGCAGCCCGAACACAGATACGCAGTATTTT. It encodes CASSPNTDTQYF.

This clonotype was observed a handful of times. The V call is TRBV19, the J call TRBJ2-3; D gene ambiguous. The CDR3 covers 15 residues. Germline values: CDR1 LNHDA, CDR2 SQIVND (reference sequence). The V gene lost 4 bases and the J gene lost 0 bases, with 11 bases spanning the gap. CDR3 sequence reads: CASSTLETSTDTQYF. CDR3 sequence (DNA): TGTGCCAGTAGTACTTTGGAAACTAGCACAGATACGCAGTATTTT. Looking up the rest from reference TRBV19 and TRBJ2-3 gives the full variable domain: DGGITQSPKYLFRKEGQNVTLSCEQNLNHDAMYWYRQDPGQGLRLIYYSQIVNDFQKGDIAEGYSVSREKKESFPLTVTSAQKNPTAFYLCASSTLETSTDTQYFGPGTRLTVL.

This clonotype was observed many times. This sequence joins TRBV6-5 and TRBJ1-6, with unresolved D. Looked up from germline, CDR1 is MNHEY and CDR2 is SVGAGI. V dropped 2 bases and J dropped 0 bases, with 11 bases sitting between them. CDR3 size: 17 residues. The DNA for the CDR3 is TGTGCCAGCAGTTACGGGCGGGAGAGCTCCTATAATTCACCCCTCCACTTT. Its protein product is CASSYGRESSYNSPLHF.

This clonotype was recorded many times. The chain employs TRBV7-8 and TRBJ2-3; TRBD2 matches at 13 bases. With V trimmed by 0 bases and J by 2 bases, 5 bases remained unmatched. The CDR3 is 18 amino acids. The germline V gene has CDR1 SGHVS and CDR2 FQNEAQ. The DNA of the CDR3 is TGTGCCAGCAGCTTAGCGGGACTAGCGGGACGCTCCACAGATACGCAGTATTTT. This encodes CASSLAGLAGRSTDTQYF.

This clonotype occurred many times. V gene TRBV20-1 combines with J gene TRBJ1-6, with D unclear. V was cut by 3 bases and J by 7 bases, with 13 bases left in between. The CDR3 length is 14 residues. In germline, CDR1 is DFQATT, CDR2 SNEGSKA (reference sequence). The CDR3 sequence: CSASSGTGNSPLHF. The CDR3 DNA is TGCAGTGCTAGTTCAGGCACTGGGAATTCACCCCTCCACTTT.

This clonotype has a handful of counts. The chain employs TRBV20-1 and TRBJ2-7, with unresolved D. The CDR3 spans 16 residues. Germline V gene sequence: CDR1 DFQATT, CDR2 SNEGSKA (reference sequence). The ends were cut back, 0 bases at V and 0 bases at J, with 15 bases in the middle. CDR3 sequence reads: CSARDPRAEDSYEQYF. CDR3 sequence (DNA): TGCAGTGCTAGAGATCCCCGGGCTGAAGACTCCTACGAGCAGTACTTC.

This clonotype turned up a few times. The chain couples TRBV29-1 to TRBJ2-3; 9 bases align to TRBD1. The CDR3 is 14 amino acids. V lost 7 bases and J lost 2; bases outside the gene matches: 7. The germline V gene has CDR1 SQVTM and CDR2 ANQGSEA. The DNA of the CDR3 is TGCAGCGGGGGGGACAGGGACCTCACAGATACGCAGTATTTT. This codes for CSGGDRDLTDTQYF.

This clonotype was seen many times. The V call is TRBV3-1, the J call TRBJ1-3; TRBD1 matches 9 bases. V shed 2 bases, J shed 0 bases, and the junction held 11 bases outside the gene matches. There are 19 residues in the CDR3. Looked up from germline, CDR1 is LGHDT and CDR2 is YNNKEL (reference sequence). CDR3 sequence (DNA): TGTGCCAGCAGCCAAACCGGGACAGGGCTATCGAGCTCTGGAAACACCATATATTTT. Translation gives CASSQTGTGLSSSGNTIYF.

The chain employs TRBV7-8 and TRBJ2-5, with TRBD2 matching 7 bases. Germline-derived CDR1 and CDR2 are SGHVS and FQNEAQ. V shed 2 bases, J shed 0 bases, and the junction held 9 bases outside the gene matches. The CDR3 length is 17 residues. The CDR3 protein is CASSLRSTGRYQETQYF. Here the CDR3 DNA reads TGTGCCAGCAGCTTACGGTCGACCGGGAGGTACCAAGAGACCCAGTACTTC. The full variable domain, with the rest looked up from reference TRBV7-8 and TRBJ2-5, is GAGVSQSPRYKVAKRGQDVALRCDPISGHVSLFWYQQALGQGPEFLTYFQNEAQLDKSGLPSDRFFAERPEGSVSTLKIQRTQQEDSAVYLCASSLRSTGRYQETQYFGPGTRLLVL.

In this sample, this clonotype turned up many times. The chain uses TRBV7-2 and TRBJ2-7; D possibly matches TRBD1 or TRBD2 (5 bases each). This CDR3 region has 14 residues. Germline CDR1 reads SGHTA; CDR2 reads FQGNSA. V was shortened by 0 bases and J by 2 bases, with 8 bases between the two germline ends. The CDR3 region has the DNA TGTGCCAGCAGCTTAGCGGGGACGACCTACGAGCAGTACTTC. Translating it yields CASSLAGTTYEQYF.

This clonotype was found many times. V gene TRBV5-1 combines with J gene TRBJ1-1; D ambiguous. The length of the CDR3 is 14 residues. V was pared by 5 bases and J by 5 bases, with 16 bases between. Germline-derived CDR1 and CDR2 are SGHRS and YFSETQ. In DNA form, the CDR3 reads TGCGCCAGCAGGAACACGATGGGATCAACTGAAGCTTTCTTT. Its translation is CASRNTMGSTEAFF.

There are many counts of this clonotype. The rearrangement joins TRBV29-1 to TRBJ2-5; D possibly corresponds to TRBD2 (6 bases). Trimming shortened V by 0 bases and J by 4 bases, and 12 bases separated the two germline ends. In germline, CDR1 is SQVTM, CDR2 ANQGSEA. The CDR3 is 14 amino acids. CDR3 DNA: TGCAGCGTTGAAGAGCCCCCGGAGGGAGAGACCCAGTACTTC. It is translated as CSVEEPPEGETQYF.

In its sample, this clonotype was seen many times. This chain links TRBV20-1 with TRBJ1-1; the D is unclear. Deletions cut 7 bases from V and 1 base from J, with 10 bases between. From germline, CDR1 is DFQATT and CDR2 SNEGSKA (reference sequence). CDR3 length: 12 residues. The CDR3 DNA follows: TGCAGTGTTTCCTCTCGGAACACTGAAGCTTTCTTT. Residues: CSVSSRNTEAFF.